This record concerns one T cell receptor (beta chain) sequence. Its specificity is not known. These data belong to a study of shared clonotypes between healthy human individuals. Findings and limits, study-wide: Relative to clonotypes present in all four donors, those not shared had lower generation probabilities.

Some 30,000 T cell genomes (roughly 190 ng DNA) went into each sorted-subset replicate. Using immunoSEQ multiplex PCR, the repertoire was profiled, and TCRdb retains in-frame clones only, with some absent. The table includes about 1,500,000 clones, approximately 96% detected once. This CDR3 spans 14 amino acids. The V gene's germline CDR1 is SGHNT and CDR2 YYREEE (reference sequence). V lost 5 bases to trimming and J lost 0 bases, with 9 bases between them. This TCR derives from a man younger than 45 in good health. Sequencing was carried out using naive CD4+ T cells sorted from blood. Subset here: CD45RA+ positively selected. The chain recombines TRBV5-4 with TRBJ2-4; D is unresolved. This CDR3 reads CASRSELAKNIQYF. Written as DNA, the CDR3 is TGTGCCAGCAGATCCGAACTAGCCAAAAACATTCAGTACTTC.